Below, one T cell receptor beta chain is given with its context. Per the germline V gene, CDR1 is GTSNPN and CDR2 is SVGIG (reference sequence). This CDR3 has 14 residues. Trimming removed 3 bases from V and 7 bases from J; junction bases left unmatched: 5. This sample is part of a study of blood T cell repertoires in COVID-19. Study overall: COVID-19 samples, acute and convalescent, were from the United States, Italy and Spain.

Authors' data handling: Estimation of nucleated cell counts relied on the amplification of reference gene primers. Sequenced by immunoSEQ multiplex PCR; TCRdb stores in-frame clones only, minus some. V and J calls and clone size are as listed in that table; D and trimming were resolved from the DNA. The data show 150,000 or so clones, around 83% seen once. V usage is TRBV30 and J usage is TRBJ1-6; 8 bases fit TRBD1. The sample comprised PBMCs or T cells enriched from blood (not recorded which). The TCR originated in a woman in her 50s in a cohort exposed to, infected with or recovered from COVID-19 (not recorded which). The CDR3 DNA is TGTGCCTGGAGGAGACAGGGGATCAATTCACCCCTCCACTTT. Residues: CAWRRQGINSPLHF.